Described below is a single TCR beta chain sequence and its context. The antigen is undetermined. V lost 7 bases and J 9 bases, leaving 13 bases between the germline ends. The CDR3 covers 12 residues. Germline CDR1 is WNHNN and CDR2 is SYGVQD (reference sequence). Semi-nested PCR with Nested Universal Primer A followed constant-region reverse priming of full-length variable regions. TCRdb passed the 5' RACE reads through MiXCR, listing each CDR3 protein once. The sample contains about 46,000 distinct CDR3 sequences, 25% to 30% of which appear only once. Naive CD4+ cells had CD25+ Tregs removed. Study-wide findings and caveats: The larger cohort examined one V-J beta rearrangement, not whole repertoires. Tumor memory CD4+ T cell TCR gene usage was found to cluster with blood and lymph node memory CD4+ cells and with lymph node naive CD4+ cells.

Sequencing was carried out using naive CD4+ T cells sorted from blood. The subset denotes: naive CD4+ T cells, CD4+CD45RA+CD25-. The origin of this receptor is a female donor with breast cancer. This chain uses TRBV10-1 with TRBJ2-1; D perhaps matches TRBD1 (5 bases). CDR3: CASNGQQGEQFF. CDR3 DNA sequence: TGCGCCAGCAATGGTCAGCAGGGTGAGCAGTTCTTC.